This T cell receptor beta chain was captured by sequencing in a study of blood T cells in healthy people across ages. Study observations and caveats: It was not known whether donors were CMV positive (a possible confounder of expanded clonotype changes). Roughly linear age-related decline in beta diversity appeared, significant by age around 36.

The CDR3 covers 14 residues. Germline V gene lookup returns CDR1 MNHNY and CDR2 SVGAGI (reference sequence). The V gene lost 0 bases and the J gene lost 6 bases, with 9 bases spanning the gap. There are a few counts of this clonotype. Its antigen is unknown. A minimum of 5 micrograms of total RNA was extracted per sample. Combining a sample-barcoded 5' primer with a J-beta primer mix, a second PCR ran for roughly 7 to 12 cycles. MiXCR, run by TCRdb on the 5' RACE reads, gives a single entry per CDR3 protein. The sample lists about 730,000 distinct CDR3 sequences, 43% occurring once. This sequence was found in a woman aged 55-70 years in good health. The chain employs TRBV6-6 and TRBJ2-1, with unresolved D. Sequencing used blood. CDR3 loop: CASSYSIRSNEQFF. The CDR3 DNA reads TGTGCCAGCAGTTACTCGATTCGTTCCAATGAGCAGTTCTTC.